This paragraph reports one T cell receptor (beta chain). Its cognate antigen is unknown. Via MiXCR, TCRdb re-called the 5' RACE reads, giving one row per CDR3 protein. Of 130,000 or so distinct CDR3 sequences detected, 17% appear once; the ten largest clones hold 33%. The data were taken from a study of CD8 T cells in ankylosing spondylitis. Study-wide findings and caveats: Characteristic of ankylosing spondylitis blood, it appeared, was a TCR beta motif comprising about eight highly homologous variants.

The CDR3 consists of 13 residues. V lost 2 bases and J lost 7, with 9 bases in between. Germline CDR1 and CDR2: MNHEY and SVGAGI. This receptor was taken from a male donor with ankylosing spondylitis. Source material: blood, either unsorted or a sorted T cell fraction (not recorded which). The chain couples TRBV6-5 to TRBJ1-5, with D possibly being TRBD1 (5 bases). The DNA for the CDR3 is TGTGCCAGCAGTTACGGCGGACAACAGCCCCAGCATTTT. Amino acids: CASSYGGQQPQHF.